This T cell receptor (beta chain) is drawn from a study of shared clonotypes between healthy human individuals. Whole-study results and caveats: The genetic and exposure-history diversity represented was limited by few donors. Sharing of clonotypes among donors was expected to vary with sequencing depth. Tissues were not sampled, only blood, and their repertoires likely differ. Large depth notwithstanding, sorted-subset sequencing proved incomplete by rarefaction.

Of note for this clone: The target antigen is unknown.

Some clones are missing from TCRdb's copy, which holds only in-frame ones; the method was immunoSEQ multiplex PCR. This table has roughly 660,000 clones, roughly 91% appearing once. The CDR3 is 15 residues long. V shed 3 bases and J shed 0 bases, with 10 bases lying between them. The germline gives CDR1 MNHEY, CDR2 SMNVEV (reference sequence). This clonotype originated in a man younger than 30 in good health. Some clones in this sample may be carry-over from other donors' samples. The source material was memory CD8+ T cells from PBMCs. Subset in this sample: CD45RO+ cells pooled with CCR7-negative TemRA cells. The rearrangement joins TRBV27 to TRBJ2-3; tentative D call: TRBD2 (6 bases). The CDR3 sequence: CASSFTGVSTDTQYF. DNA of the CDR3: TGTGCCAGCAGTTTCACGGGGGTTAGCACAGATACGCAGTATTTT.